The sequence of this TCR beta chain was determined in a study of blood T cell repertoires in COVID-19. Study-wide background: COVID-19 samples from acute and convalescent phases originated in the United States, Italy and Spain. In each case, the material was cDNA or gDNA derived from T cells, B-cell-depleted T cells, or PBMCs.

This CDR3 region has 11 residues. The germline V gene has CDR1 SQVTM and CDR2 ANQGSEA. In the study's own analysis: Reference gene primer amplification in the assay estimated nucleated cell counts. Only in-frame clones appear in the TCRdb table, and some are missing; sequencing was by immunoSEQ multiplex PCR. For V, J and clone size, that table is used; D and trimming come from the DNA. The data contain roughly 17,000 clones, over 75% of them singletons. The clonotype originates from a human donor with active COVID-19. The donor label of this sample is uncertain. The chain uses TRBV29-1 and TRBJ1-1; D ambiguous. Material for sequencing was peripheral blood. Here the CDR3 DNA reads TGCAGGGGTTCTTCGGGGATTGAAGCTTTCTTT. Its translation: CRGSSGIEAFF.